The 31 T cell receptor beta chains in this list originate from one sample, sequenced in a study of cytomegalovirus exposure and HLA in healthy donors. In the PCR, 60 Vbeta and 13 Jbeta primers were used. Profiling relied on immunoSEQ multiplex PCR, and the TCRdb table lists in-frame clones only, not all of them. There are 150,000 to 200,000 clones in the sample; approximately 83% occur only once, and around 3% lies in the top ten. Input material: PBMCs. Receptors were obtained from a male donor in good health and CMV-seronegative.

The CDR3 is CASSTASGRYYNEQFF. The CDR3 nucleotides read TGTGCCAGTAGTACAGCTAGCGGACGTTACTACAATGAGCAGTTCTTC. The chain uses TRBV19 and TRBJ2-1; 7 bases are shared with TRBD2. The CDR3 sequence is 16 residues long. The junction had 9 bases not matched to a gene; V was cut back by 4 bases and J by 3 bases. The germline V gene has CDR1 LNHDA and CDR2 SQIVND (reference sequence).

V gene TRBV7-2 combines with J gene TRBJ1-2, with 10 bases that match TRBD1. This CDR3 is built from 17 residues. V shed 4 bases and J 2 bases; nucleotides not matched to a gene: 10. Germline loops: CDR1 SGHTA, CDR2 FQGNSA. The CDR3 region has the DNA TGTGCCAGCAGCTACACCCCGGGACAGGGGACAAACTATGGCTACACCTTC. Its translation is CASSYTPGQGTNYGYTF.

The chain employs TRBV30 and TRBJ2-2; no firm D call. Deletions cut 3 bases from V and 6 bases from J, with 5 bases between. The CDR3 is made up of 11 amino acids. CDR1 GTSNPN and CDR2 SVGIG come from the germline V gene (reference sequence). CDR3 amino acids: CAWSVSGELFF. DNA of the CDR3: TGTGCCTGGAGCGTCTCCGGGGAGCTGTTTTTT.

J is TRBJ2-7 and V is TRBV5-4; TRBD1 matches at 11 bases. Looked up from germline, CDR1 is SGHNT and CDR2 is YYREEE (reference sequence). The CDR3 is 14 residues long. The trim removed 4 bases at V and 5 bases at J, leaving 5 bases unmatched. CDR3: CASSPRTGGNEQYF. CDR3 coding DNA: TGTGCCAGCAGCCCCCGGACAGGGGGCAACGAGCAGTACTTC.

The V call is TRBV30, the J call TRBJ2-7; D possibly corresponds to TRBD2 (6 bases). Germline V gene sequence: CDR1 GTSNPN, CDR2 SVGIG (reference sequence). This CDR3 spans 13 amino acids. V dropped 0 bases and J dropped 3 bases, with 9 bases sitting between them. CDR3 protein: CAWSVRLDYEQYF. CDR3 in DNA: TGTGCCTGGAGTGTACGACTAGACTACGAGCAGTACTTC. Filled out from reference TRBV30 and TRBJ2-7, the complete variable domain reads SQTIHQWPATLVQPVGSPLSLECTVEGTSNPNLYWYRQAAGRGLQLLFYSVGIGQISSEVPQNLSASRPQDRQFILSSKKLLLSDSGFYLCAWSVRLDYEQYFGPGTRLTVT.

The rearrangement uses TRBV5-1 and TRBJ2-1; 7 bases match TRBD2. V gave up 4 bases and J gave up 0 bases; unmatched junction bases: 4. Looked up from germline, CDR1 is SGHRS and CDR2 is YFSETQ. This CDR3 spans 15 amino acids. CDR3 nucleotides: TGCGCCAGCAGCCTAGCGGAAAGCTCCTACAATGAGCAGTTCTTC. It specifies CASSLAESSYNEQFF.

The chain couples TRBV5-1 to TRBJ2-3, with 9 positions matching TRBD2. V shed 1 base and J 2 bases; nucleotides not matched to a gene: 8. The CDR3 loop spans 17 amino acids. Germline CDR1 and CDR2: SGHRS and YFSETQ. The CDR3 DNA is TGCGCCAGCAGCTTGAACAGACTAGCGGAGCCCACAGATACGCAGTATTTT. Its protein is CASSLNRLAEPTDTQYF.

The chain has TRBV2 and TRBJ2-7; TRBD1 is a possible D gene (5 bases). This CDR3 comprises 14 residues. CDR1 is SNHLY, CDR2 FYNNEI, per germline. Trimming removed 8 bases at V and 7 bases at J, with 21 bases between. The CDR3 region is CASVGAARGWEQYF. CDR3 DNA: TGTGCCAGCGTAGGGGCCGCCAGAGGCTGGGAGCAGTACTTC.

The rearrangement uses TRBV2 and TRBJ2-1; 8 positions match TRBD2. The CDR3 length is 15 residues. CDR1 is SNHLY, CDR2 FYNNEI, per germline. J was trimmed by 0 bases and V by 6 bases; bases with no gene match: 4. Here the CDR3 DNA reads TGTGCCAGCAGCCCCAGCGGGAGCTCCTACAATGAGCAGTTCTTC. Protein sequence: CASSPSGSSYNEQFF.

The rearrangement joins TRBV2 to TRBJ2-1; D is unresolved. CDR1 SNHLY and CDR2 FYNNEI come from the germline V gene. Deletions cut 6 bases from V and 0 bases from J, with 12 bases between. The length of the CDR3 is 15 residues. The DNA for the CDR3 is TGTGCCAGCAGCCCCCAGGCGAGCTCCTACAATGAGCAGTTCTTC. It translates to CASSPQASSYNEQFF.

The chain is built from TRBV4-1 and TRBJ1-3; 10 nucleotides line up with TRBD1. V was clipped by 0 bases and J by 5 bases; unmatched bases: 19. CDR1 is MGHRA, CDR2 YSYEKL, per germline. CDR3 length: 21 residues. This CDR3 is CASSQENQLPPGTGERNTIYF. CDR3 bases: TGCGCCAGCAGCCAAGAGAATCAATTACCACCGGGGACAGGGGAAAGAAACACCATATATTTT.

This clone appeared a few times. The chain has TRBV5-1 and TRBJ1-2, with 8 bases lining up with TRBD1. In germline, CDR1 is SGHRS, CDR2 YFSETQ. J gave up 7 bases and V 6 bases, and 5 bases lay outside the gene matches. CDR3 size: 12 residues. CDR3 region: CASISGGGGYTF. The CDR3, as DNA: TGCGCCAGCATCTCAGGGGGCGGTGGCTACACCTTC.

The V and J genes are TRBV9 and TRBJ2-1; TRBD2 matches at 9 bases. This CDR3 spans 17 amino acids. In germline, CDR1 is SGDLS, CDR2 YYNGEE. The junction had 16 bases not matched to a gene; V was cut back by 4 bases and J by 8 bases. The CDR3 loop reads CASSPRGAGGLLYEQFF. CDR3 in DNA: TGTGCCAGCAGCCCCAGAGGGGCGGGAGGGCTCTTATATGAGCAGTTCTTC. The full variable domain, rest sourced from reference TRBV9 and TRBJ2-1, is DSGVTQTPKHLITATGQRVTLRCSPRSGDLSVYWYQQSLDQGLQFLIQYYNGEERAKGNILERFSAQQFPDLHSELNLSSLELGDSALYFCASSPRGAGGLLYEQFFGPGTRLTVL.

The chain employs TRBV20-1 and TRBJ2-3; D ambiguous. Trimming left V 5 bases short and J 6 bases short, with 9 bases between. Germline V gene data show CDR1 as DFQATT and CDR2 as SNEGSKA (reference sequence). The CDR3 totals 11 residues. CDR3 nucleotides: TGCAGTGCTTCAATCCGGGATACGCAGTATTTT. It is translated as CSASIRDTQYF.

V gene TRBV7-2 combines with J gene TRBJ1-3; TRBD1 aligns across 7 bases. V trimming: 7 bases; J trimming: 4 bases; junction bases outside the gene matches: 4. CDR1 is SGHTA, CDR2 FQGNSA, per germline. This CDR3 is built from 13 residues. In nucleotides, the CDR3 is TGTGCCAGCAAGGGGGCTGGCGGAAACACCATATATTTT. It is translated as CASKGAGGNTIYF.

The chain joins TRBV5-1 to TRBJ2-7; D might be TRBD1 (6 bases). CDR3 length equals 14 residues. V was pared by 4 bases and J by 5 bases, with 16 bases between. Germline loops: CDR1 SGHRS, CDR2 YFSETQ. For the CDR3, the DNA is TGCGCCAGCAGCCCCGCTCAACAGGGTGACGAGCAGTACTTC. Translation: CASSPAQQGDEQYF.

V and J are TRBV18 and TRBJ2-5; tentative D call: TRBD2 (5 bases). CDR3 length equals 13 residues. V gave up 3 bases and J gave up 1 base, with 6 bases separating them. Germline CDR1 and CDR2: KGHSH and LQKENI. CDR3 nucleotides: TGTGCCAGCTCACCGGGAGCCCAAGAGACCCAGTACTTC. Its protein is CASSPGAQETQYF.

The rearrangement joins TRBV19 to TRBJ2-3, with 10 bases that match TRBD2. CDR3 length: 17 residues. V gave up 5 bases and J gave up 3 bases; unmatched junction bases: 11. CDR1 and CDR2 from the germline V gene are LNHDA and SQIVND (reference sequence). The CDR3 sequence is CASSLFLTSGLTDTQYF. The CDR3 DNA reads TGTGCCAGTAGTCTATTTTTGACTAGCGGGCTTACAGATACGCAGTATTTT.

This chain joins TRBV4-3 and TRBJ2-3; 8 bases agree with TRBD1. V shed 4 bases and J 3 bases; nucleotides not matched to a gene: 9. Germline CDR1 is LGHNA and CDR2 is YSLEER. This CDR3 spans 16 amino acids. The CDR3 DNA follows: TGCGCCAGCAGCCGCAAGACAGGGGATGGGACAGATACGCAGTATTTT. Protein: CASSRKTGDGTDTQYF.

V is TRBV4-2 and J is TRBJ1-4; unclear D gene. Trimming stripped 0 bases from V and 4 bases from J, with 9 bases between. Germline CDR1 is LGHNA and CDR2 is YNFKEQ. The CDR3 loop spans 15 amino acids. The CDR3 reads CASSQERQLNEKLFF. The CDR3 nucleotides are TGTGCCAGCAGCCAAGAGAGGCAACTTAATGAAAAACTGTTTTTT.

The chain links TRBV9 to TRBJ2-3; no firm D call. Looked up from germline, CDR1 is SGDLS and CDR2 is YYNGEE. Trimming took off 0 bases at V and 2 bases at J, with 7 bases between the two ends. The CDR3 contains 14 residues. In nucleotides, the CDR3 is TGTGCCAGCAGCGTAGACCCCTACACAGATACGCAGTATTTT. This translates into CASSVDPYTDTQYF.

This chain links TRBV30 with TRBJ2-7; D might be TRBD1 (6 bases). The CDR3 covers 14 residues. V gave up 2 bases and J gave up 1 base, with 12 bases separating them. CDR1 GTSNPN and CDR2 SVGIG come from the germline V gene (reference sequence). The CDR3 coding sequence is TGTGCCTGGAGTCCGGGACACCTGTCCTACGAGCAGTACTTC. Its translation: CAWSPGHLSYEQYF.

This clone was counted only a few times. The rearrangement joins TRBV4-3 to TRBJ2-7; D is perhaps TRBD2 (6 bases). The germline V and J ends were trimmed by 0 bases and 5 bases, with 17 bases remaining between them. Germline CDR1 and CDR2: LGHNA and YSLEER. The CDR3 is made up of 16 amino acids. CDR3 sequence: CASSQDPGVAGDEQYF. In nucleotides, the CDR3 is TGCGCCAGCAGCCAAGACCCGGGGGTAGCCGGTGACGAGCAGTACTTC.

The chain uses TRBV5-1 and TRBJ2-1, with 7 bases matching TRBD2. V was clipped by 4 bases and J by 9 bases; unmatched bases: 4. CDR3 length: 12 amino acids. From germline, CDR1 is SGHRS and CDR2 YFSETQ. Here the CDR3 DNA reads TGCGCCAGCAGCCGGAGCGGGGTTGAGCAGTTCTTC. Translating gives CASSRSGVEQFF.

The gene calls are TRBV7-9 and TRBJ2-2; the match to TRBD1 covers 7 bases. CDR1 is SEHNR and CDR2 is FQNEAQ in the germline V gene (reference sequence). The trim removed 8 bases at V and 1 base at J, leaving 13 bases unmatched. The CDR3 consists of 17 residues. Here the CDR3 DNA reads TGTGCCAGCCAACACGACAGGGCCCCCTTGAACACCGGGGAGCTGTTTTTT. Its protein product is CASQHDRAPLNTGELFF.

This clone was recorded a few times. V usage is TRBV5-1 and J usage is TRBJ1-5; a possible D gene is TRBD1 (6 bases). The V end was cut by 2 bases, the J end by 5 bases, with 14 bases between. CDR3 length equals 15 residues. Germline CDR1 SGHRS, CDR2 YFSETQ. CDR3 in DNA: TGCGCCAGCAGCTTATCAGGGGATTTTTATCAGCCCCAGCATTTT. Its translation: CASSLSGDFYQPQHF. Full variable domain (outside the CDR3, taken from reference TRBV5-1 and TRBJ1-5): KAGVTQTPRYLIKTRGQQVTLSCSPISGHRSVSWYQQTPGQGLQFLFEYFSETQRNKGNFPGRFSGRQFSNSRSEMNVSTLELGDSALYLCASSLSGDFYQPQHFGDGTRLSIL.

The chain carries TRBV29-1 and TRBJ1-2; maybe TRBD1 (6 bases). The CDR3 contains 9 residues. Germline CDR1 SQVTM, CDR2 ANQGSEA. The germline V and J ends were trimmed by 7 bases and 6 bases, with 6 bases remaining between them. The chain's CDR3 is CSAGDGYTF. In DNA form, the CDR3 reads TGCAGCGCAGGGGATGGCTACACCTTC.

The genes are TRBV7-3 and TRBJ1-1, with no clear D. V lost 5 bases, J lost 1 base, and 8 bases lay in between. CDR1 SGHTA and CDR2 FQGTGA come from the germline V gene. The CDR3 is 13 residues long. The CDR3 DNA is TGTGCCAGCAGCCGAGGTCCGAACACTGAAGCTTTCTTT. Residues: CASSRGPNTEAFF.

The chain uses TRBV10-1 and TRBJ2-7, with TRBD1 identical over 7 bases. CDR1 and CDR2 (germline): WNHNN, SYGVQD (reference sequence). The J segment lost 4 bases and the V segment lost 2 bases, leaving 8 bases of the junction unmatched. The CDR3 runs 15 residues. CDR3 nucleotides: TGCGCCAGCAGTGAGCTAAAGGGGGCGATTTACGAGCAGTACTTC. Protein sequence: CASSELKGAIYEQYF.

Here the CDR3 reads CASSRWTGDEKLFF. CDR3 bases: TGTGCCAGTAGTAGGTGGACAGGGGATGAAAAACTGTTTTTT. The V call is TRBV19, the J call TRBJ1-4; 9 positions match TRBD1. The CDR3 covers 14 residues. Looked up from germline, CDR1 is LNHDA and CDR2 is SQIVND (reference sequence). The V gene end was trimmed by 4 bases and the J gene end by 6 bases; junction bases not matched to a gene: 3.

This chain links TRBV5-1 with TRBJ2-5; D call uncertain. The CDR3 loop spans 14 amino acids. Germline V gene lookup returns CDR1 SGHRS and CDR2 YFSETQ. Trimming took off 0 bases at V and 4 bases at J, with 10 bases between the two ends. CDR3 loop: CASSLGQSSETQYF. The CDR3 DNA sequence: TGCGCCAGCAGCTTGGGCCAGTCTTCAGAGACCCAGTACTTC.